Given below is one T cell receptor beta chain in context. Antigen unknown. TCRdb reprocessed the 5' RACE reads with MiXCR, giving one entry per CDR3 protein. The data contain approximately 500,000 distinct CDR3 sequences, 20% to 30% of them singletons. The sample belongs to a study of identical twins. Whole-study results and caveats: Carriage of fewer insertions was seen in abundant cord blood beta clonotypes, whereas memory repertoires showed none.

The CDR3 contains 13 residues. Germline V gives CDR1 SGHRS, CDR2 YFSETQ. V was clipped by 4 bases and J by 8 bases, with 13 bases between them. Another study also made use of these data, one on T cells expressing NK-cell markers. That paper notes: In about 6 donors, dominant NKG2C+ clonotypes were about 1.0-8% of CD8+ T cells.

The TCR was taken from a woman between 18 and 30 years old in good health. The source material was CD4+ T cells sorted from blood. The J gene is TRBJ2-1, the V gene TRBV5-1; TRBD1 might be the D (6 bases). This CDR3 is CASSHGGRDEQFF. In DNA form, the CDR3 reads TGCGCCAGCAGCCATGGGGGCCGAGATGAGCAGTTCTTC.